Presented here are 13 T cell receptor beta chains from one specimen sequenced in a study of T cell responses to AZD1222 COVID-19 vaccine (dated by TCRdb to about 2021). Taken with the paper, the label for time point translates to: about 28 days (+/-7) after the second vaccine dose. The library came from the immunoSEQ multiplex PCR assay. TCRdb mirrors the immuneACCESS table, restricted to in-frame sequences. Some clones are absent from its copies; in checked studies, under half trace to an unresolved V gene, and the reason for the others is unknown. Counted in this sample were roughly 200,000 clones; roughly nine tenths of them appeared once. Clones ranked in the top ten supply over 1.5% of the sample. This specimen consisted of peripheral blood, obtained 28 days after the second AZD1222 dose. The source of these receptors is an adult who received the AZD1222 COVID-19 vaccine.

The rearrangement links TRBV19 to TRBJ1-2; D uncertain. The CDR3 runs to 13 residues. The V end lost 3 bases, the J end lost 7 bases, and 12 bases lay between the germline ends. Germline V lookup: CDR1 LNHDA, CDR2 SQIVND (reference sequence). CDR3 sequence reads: CASSIVGISGYTF. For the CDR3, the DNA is TGTGCCAGTAGTATCGTCGGCATTAGTGGCTACACCTTC.

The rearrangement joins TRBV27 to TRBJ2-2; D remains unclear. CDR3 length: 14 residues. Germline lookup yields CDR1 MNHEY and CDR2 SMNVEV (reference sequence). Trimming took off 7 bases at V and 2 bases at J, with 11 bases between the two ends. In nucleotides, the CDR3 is TGTGCCAGCACTAGTCTAGACAACACCGGGGAGCTGTTTTTT. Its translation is CASTSLDNTGELFF.

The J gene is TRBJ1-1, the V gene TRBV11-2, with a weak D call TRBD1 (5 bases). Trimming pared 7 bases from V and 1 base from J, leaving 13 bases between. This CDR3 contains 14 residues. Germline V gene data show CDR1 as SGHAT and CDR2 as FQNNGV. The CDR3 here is CASTSFGQNTEAFF. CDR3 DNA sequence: TGTGCCAGCACCTCTTTCGGACAGAACACTGAAGCTTTCTTT. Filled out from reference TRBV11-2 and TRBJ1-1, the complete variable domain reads EAGVAQSPRYKIIEKRQSVAFWCNPISGHATLYWYQQILGQGPKLLIQFQNNGVVDDSQLPKDRFSAERLKGVDSTLKIQPAKLEDSAVYLCASTSFGQNTEAFFGQGTRLTVV.

The CDR3 region has the DNA TGCGCCAGCAGCTTGTACCCCGACTCTGAAGCTTTCTTT. Its translation: CASSLYPDSEAFF. This chain joins TRBV5-1 and TRBJ1-1, with D hard to call. The V end was cut by 1 base, the J end by 6 bases, with 10 bases between. Germline CDR1 SGHRS, CDR2 YFSETQ. This CDR3 has 13 residues.

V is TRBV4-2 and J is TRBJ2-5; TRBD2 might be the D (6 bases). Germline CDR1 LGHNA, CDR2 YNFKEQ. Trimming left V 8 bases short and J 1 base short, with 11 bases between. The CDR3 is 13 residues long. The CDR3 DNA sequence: TGTGCCAGCGGGGGGACGGGCCAAGAGACCCAGTACTTC. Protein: CASGGTGQETQYF.

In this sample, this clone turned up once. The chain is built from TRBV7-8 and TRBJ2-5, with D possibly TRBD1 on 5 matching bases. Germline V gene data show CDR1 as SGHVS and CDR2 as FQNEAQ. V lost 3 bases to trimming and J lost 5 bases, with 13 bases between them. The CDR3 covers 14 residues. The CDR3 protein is CASSFIRGHETQYF. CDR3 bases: TGTGCCAGCAGCTTCATTAGGGGTCACGAGACCCAGTACTTC.

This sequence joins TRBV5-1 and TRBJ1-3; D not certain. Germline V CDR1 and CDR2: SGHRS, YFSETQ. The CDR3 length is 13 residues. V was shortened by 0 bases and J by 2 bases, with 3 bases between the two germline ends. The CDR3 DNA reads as TGCGCCAGCAGCTTGGACCCTGGAAACACCATATATTTT. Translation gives CASSLDPGNTIYF.

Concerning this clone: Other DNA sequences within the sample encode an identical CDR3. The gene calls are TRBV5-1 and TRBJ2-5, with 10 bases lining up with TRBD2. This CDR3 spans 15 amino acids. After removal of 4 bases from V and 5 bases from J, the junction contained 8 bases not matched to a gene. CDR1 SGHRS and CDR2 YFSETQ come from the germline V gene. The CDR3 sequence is CASSPLAGGRETQYF. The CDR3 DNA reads TGCGCCAGCAGCCCGTTAGCGGGGGGCCGGGAGACCCAGTACTTC.

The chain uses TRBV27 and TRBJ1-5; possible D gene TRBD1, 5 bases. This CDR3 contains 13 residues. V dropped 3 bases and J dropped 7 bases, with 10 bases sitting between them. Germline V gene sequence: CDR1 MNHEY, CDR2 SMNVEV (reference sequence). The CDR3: CASSLEGRQPQHF. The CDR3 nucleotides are TGTGCCAGCAGTTTGGAGGGGAGGCAGCCCCAGCATTTT.

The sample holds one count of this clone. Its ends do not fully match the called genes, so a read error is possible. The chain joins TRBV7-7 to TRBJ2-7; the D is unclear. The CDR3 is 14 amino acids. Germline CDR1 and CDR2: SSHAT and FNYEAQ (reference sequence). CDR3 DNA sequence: TGTGCTAGCAGCTTAGCCCTCGGGCCATACGAGCAGTACTTC. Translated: CASSLALGPYEQYF.

The CDR3 DNA reads as TGTGCCAGCAGGCCAGCGACAGCCTCCTACGAGCAGTACTTC. Amino acid sequence: CASRPATASYEQYF. V is TRBV6-5 and J is TRBJ2-7; D perhaps matches TRBD1 (5 bases). Germline V gene sequence: CDR1 MNHEY, CDR2 SVGAGI. CDR3 length equals 14 residues. The V end was cut by 6 bases, the J end by 0 bases, with 12 bases between.

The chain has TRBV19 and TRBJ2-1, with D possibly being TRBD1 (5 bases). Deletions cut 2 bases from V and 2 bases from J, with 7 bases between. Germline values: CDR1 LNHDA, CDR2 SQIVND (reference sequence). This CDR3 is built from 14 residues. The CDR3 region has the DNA TGTGCCAGTAGTATAAGGGGAACCTACAATGAGCAGTTCTTC. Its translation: CASSIRGTYNEQFF.

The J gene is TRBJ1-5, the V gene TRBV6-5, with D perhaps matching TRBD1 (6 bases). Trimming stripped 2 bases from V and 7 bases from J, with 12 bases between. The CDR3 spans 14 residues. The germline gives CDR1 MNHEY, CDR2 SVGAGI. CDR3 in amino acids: CASSYQQGIQPQHF. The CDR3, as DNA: TGTGCCAGCAGTTACCAACAGGGAATCCAGCCCCAGCATTTT.